The 18 T cell receptor beta chains presented below share a single source sample, sequenced in a study of blood T cells in healthy people across ages. Primers used in a second PCR of roughly 6 to 12 cycles were a sample-barcoded 5' primer and a J-beta primer mix. Each CDR3 protein is one row after TCRdb ran MiXCR on the 5' RACE reads. The sample consists of 1.5 million to 2 million distinct CDR3 sequences, roughly 50% of them appearing once. The sample comprised blood. These receptors all stem from a woman aged 40 to 50 in good health.

The V call is TRBV29-1, the J call TRBJ2-5, with no clear D. This CDR3 spans 12 amino acids. Trimming took off 7 bases at V and 5 bases at J, with 14 bases between the two ends. The germline gives CDR1 SQVTM, CDR2 ANQGSEA. The CDR3 nucleotides read TGCAGCGCCACTCCGGGCCCGGAGACCCAGTACTTC. It encodes CSATPGPETQYF. Drawing the rest from reference TRBV29-1 and TRBJ2-5, the complete variable domain is SAVISQKPSRDICQRGTSLTIQCQVDSQVTMMFWYRQQPGQSLTLIATANQGSEATYESGFVIDKFPISRPNLTFSTLTVSNMSPEDSSIYLCSATPGPETQYFGPGTRLLVL.

V usage is TRBV4-3 and J usage is TRBJ2-5, with 12 bases that match TRBD2. CDR1 is LGHNA and CDR2 is YSLEER in the germline V gene. The CDR3 covers 16 residues. V lost 4 bases and J lost 5; bases outside the gene matches: 8. The CDR3 DNA follows: TGCGCCAGCAGCCGCTCAATGACTAGCGGGAGCGAGACCCAGTACTTC. This codes for CASSRSMTSGSETQYF.

The sample holds a few counts of this clonotype. The V gene is TRBV7-2, the J gene TRBJ2-1; D gene uncertain. Trimming shortened V by 4 bases and J by 8 bases, and 15 bases separated the two germline ends. This CDR3 comprises 14 residues. Germline assignment: CDR1 SGHTA and CDR2 FQGNSA. CDR3 bases: TGTGCCAGCAGCTCCGACGCTGCCGGCGATGAGCAGTTCTTC. This sequence encodes CASSSDAAGDEQFF.

The CDR3 DNA follows: TGCGCCAGCAGCTTGGCCAAAGGGGCGGGGGAGACCCAGTACTTC. Its translation is CASSLAKGAGETQYF. V usage is TRBV5-1 and J usage is TRBJ2-5; D might be TRBD2 (6 bases). Looked up from germline, CDR1 is SGHRS and CDR2 is YFSETQ. CDR3 length equals 15 residues. The germline V and J ends were trimmed by 0 bases and 5 bases, with 14 bases remaining between them.

The J gene is TRBJ2-4, the V gene TRBV5-1; TRBD1 might be the D (8 bases). CDR1 SGHRS and CDR2 YFSETQ come from the germline V gene. CDR3 length: 14 residues. The V end was cut by 1 base, the J end by 5 bases, with 10 bases between. In DNA form, the CDR3 reads TGCGCCAGCAGCTTGACAGGGGGGGAAAACATTCAGTACTTC. It is translated as CASSLTGGENIQYF.

This clonotype was recorded a few times. The CDR3 nucleotides are TGTGCCAGCAGCTTGACACTAGCGGGGGTTAGCCACGAGCAGTACTTC. It yields the protein CASSLTLAGVSHEQYF. The V gene is TRBV7-6, the J gene TRBJ2-4, with 11 bases aligning to TRBD2. The DNA end is more similar to TRBJ2-7, so the J call may be wrong. There are 16 residues in the CDR3. CDR1 and CDR2 (germline): SGHVS, FNYEAQ.

The rearrangement links TRBV20-1 to TRBJ2-5, with TRBD2 identical over 10 bases. The trim removed 3 bases at V and 2 bases at J, leaving 6 bases unmatched. Looked up from germline, CDR1 is DFQATT and CDR2 is SNEGSKA (reference sequence). This CDR3 region has 15 residues. The CDR3 nucleotides read TGCAGTGCTAGGACGGGAGCGGGGGGGCAAGAGACCCAGTACTTC. It yields the protein CSARTGAGGQETQYF.

This clonotype turned up a few times. The gene calls are TRBV7-9 and TRBJ1-2; D unclear. V was pared by 1 base and J by 5 bases, with 11 bases between. In germline, CDR1 is SEHNR, CDR2 FQNEAQ (reference sequence). This CDR3 is built from 14 residues. The CDR3 here is CASSLDRIEYGYTF. The CDR3 nucleotides are TGTGCCAGCAGCTTAGACAGAATTGAGTATGGCTACACCTTC.

This clonotype has more than one count but fewer than ten. The rearrangement joins TRBV12-3 or TRBV12-4 to TRBJ2-1; D tentatively fits TRBD1 or TRBD2 (6 bases each). Trimming removed 11 bases from V and 8 bases from J, with 22 bases in between. CDR3 length: 14 residues. The CDR3 spells CASGSGAQIHEQFF. Here the CDR3 DNA reads TGTGCCTCAGGGTCGGGGGCCCAGATCCATGAGCAGTTCTTC.

The genes are TRBV15 and TRBJ2-6, with TRBD1 matching over 8 bases. The CDR3 extends over 18 amino acids. Per the germline V gene, CDR1 is LNHNV and CDR2 is YYDKDF (reference sequence). Trimming removed 0 bases from V and 3 bases from J; junction bases left unmatched: 7. For the CDR3, the DNA is TGTGCCACCAGCAGAGAGCCAGGGGGCCCGTTTGGGGCCAACGTCCTGACTTTC. Its protein product is CATSREPGGPFGANVLTF.

The chain has TRBV6-1 and TRBJ1-2, with D tentatively TRBD1 (5 bases). The CDR3 runs to 13 residues. Trimming removed 6 bases at V and 5 bases at J, with 13 bases between. Germline loops: CDR1 MNHNS, CDR2 SASEGT. For the CDR3, the DNA is TGTGCCAGCAGGGTGACAGTCGGATATGGCTACACCTTC. It is translated as CASRVTVGYGYTF.

Only a few counts were recorded for this clonotype. This chain links TRBV4-3 with TRBJ2-7; 9 bases map to TRBD2. This CDR3 region has 17 residues. Trimming cost V 0 bases and J 3 bases; bases outside gene matches: 9. CDR1 LGHNA and CDR2 YSLEER come from the germline V gene. The CDR3 loop is CASSQDVPSGDFYEQYF. The CDR3 DNA is TGCGCCAGCAGCCAAGACGTTCCTAGCGGGGACTTCTACGAGCAGTACTTC.

In its sample, this clonotype was seen once. This chain connects TRBV7-2 to TRBJ2-5; maybe TRBD1 (5 bases). The CDR3 consists of 14 residues. Germline CDR1 reads SGHTA; CDR2 reads FQGNSA. V was clipped by 5 bases and J by 5 bases, with 15 bases between them. DNA for the CDR3: TGTGCCAGCAGCAGAAAGGGGTTGGGGGAGACCCAGTACTTC. Translating it yields CASSRKGLGETQYF.

This sequence joins TRBV6-6 and TRBJ1-2; D is perhaps TRBD1 (5 bases). The CDR3 is 14 residues long. CDR1 and CDR2 (germline): MNHNY, SVGAGI (reference sequence). V gave up 10 bases and J gave up 4 bases, with 19 bases separating them. In DNA, the CDR3 is TGTGCCACCCATTCCAGGGTTCCAACCTATGGCTACACCTTC. Translating it yields CATHSRVPTYGYTF.

The chain joins TRBV20-1 to TRBJ2-7; D gene ambiguous. CDR1 and CDR2 (germline): DFQATT, SNEGSKA (reference sequence). V was shortened by 4 bases and J by 2 bases, with 15 bases between the two germline ends. The CDR3 covers 14 residues. CDR3 residues: CSANALAETYEQYF. In DNA form, the CDR3 reads TGCAGTGCTAATGCCCTGGCGGAGACCTACGAGCAGTACTTC.

The chain has TRBV20-1 and TRBJ2-1, with 8 bases matching TRBD2. Germline V gene sequence: CDR1 DFQATT, CDR2 SNEGSKA (reference sequence). The CDR3 contains 13 residues. The trim removed 4 bases at V and 8 bases at J, leaving 7 bases unmatched. The CDR3 loop is CSAMPGTSYEQFF. The DNA of the CDR3 is TGCAGTGCTATGCCCGGGACTAGTTATGAGCAGTTCTTC.

This clonotype has at least ten counts. The chain combines TRBV29-1 with TRBJ2-5; D call uncertain. V shed 2 bases and J shed 5 bases, with 9 bases lying between them. The germline gives CDR1 SQVTM, CDR2 ANQGSEA. CDR3 size: 12 residues. CDR3 coding DNA: TGCAGCGTTGAATACGGTTCGGAGACCCAGTACTTC. Amino acids: CSVEYGSETQYF.

The gene calls are TRBV9 and TRBJ1-2; D not certain. This CDR3 spans 13 amino acids. Germline CDR1 reads SGDLS; CDR2 reads YYNGEE. V was shortened by 0 bases and J by 6 bases, with 9 bases between the two germline ends. Written as DNA, the CDR3 is TGTGCCAGCAGCGTAGGTCGAACGGATGGCTACACCTTC. It yields the protein CASSVGRTDGYTF.